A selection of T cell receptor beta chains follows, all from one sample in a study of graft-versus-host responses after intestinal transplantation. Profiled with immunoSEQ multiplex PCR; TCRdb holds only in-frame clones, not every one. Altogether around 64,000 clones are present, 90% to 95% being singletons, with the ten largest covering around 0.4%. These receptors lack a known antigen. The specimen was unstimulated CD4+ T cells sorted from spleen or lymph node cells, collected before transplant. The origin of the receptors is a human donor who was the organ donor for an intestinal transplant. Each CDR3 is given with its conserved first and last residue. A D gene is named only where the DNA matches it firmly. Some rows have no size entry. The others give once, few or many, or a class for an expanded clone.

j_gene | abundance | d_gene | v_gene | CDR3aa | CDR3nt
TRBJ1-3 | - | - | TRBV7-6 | CAAAILGQANGNTIYF | TGTGCCGCAGCGATTCTCGGACAAGCCAATGGAAACACCATATATTTT
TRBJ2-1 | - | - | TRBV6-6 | CASSGGSSYNEQFF | TGTGCCAGCAGTGGGGGGAGCTCCTACAATGAGCAGTTCTTC
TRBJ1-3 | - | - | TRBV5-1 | CASSLGNPGNTIYF | TGCGCCAGCAGCTTGGGAAATCCTGGAAACACCATATATTTT
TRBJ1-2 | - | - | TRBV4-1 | CASSQDRERTVYGYTF | TGCGCCAGCAGCCAAGATCGAGAACGGACAGTCTATGGCTACACCTTC
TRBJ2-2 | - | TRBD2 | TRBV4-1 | CASSQAAGGYFANTGELFF | TGCGCCAGCAGCCAAGCAGCGGGGGGTTACTTCGCGAACACCGGGGAGCTGTTTTTT
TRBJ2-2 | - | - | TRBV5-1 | CASSLLRDLYTGELFF | TGCGCCAGCAGCCTATTAAGGGACCTTTACACCGGGGAGCTGTTTTTT
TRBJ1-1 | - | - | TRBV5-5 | CASSSKGGVNTEAFF | TGTGCCAGCAGCAGTAAGGGGGGGGTGAACACTGAAGCTTTCTTT
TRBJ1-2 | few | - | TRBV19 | CASSMGAGGYTF | TGTGCCAGTAGTATGGGAGCCGGGGGCTACACCTTC
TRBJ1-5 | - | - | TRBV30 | CAWSVRSGQRQPQHF | TGTGCCTGGAGTGTACGTTCAGGGCAGCGACAGCCCCAGCATTTT
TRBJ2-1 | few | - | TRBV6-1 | CASSEAGLSYNEQFF | TGTGCCAGCAGTGAAGCGGGCCTCTCCTACAATGAGCAGTTCTTC
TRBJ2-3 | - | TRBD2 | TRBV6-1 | CASSELAGGPDTQYF | TGTGCCAGCAGTGAACTAGCGGGGGGGCCAGATACGCAGTATTTT
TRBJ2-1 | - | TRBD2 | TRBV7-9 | CASSFFRGGLYNEQFF | TGTGCCAGCAGTTTCTTTCGCGGGGGACTTTACAATGAGCAGTTCTTC
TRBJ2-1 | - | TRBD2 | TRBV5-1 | CASSLSGVSSYNEQFF | TGCGCCAGCAGCTTAAGCGGGGTGAGCTCCTACAATGAGCAGTTCTTC
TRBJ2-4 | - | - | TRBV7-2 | CASSLAHPGSAKNIQYF | TGTGCCAGCAGCTTAGCCCACCCAGGCAGTGCCAAAAACATTCAGTACTTC
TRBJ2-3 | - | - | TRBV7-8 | CASSLVVTDTQYF | TGTGCCAGCAGCTTAGTGGTTACGGATACGCAGTATTTT
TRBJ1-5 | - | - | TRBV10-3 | CAISGTYSNQPQHF | TGTGCCATCAGTGGGACATATAGCAATCAGCCCCAGCATTTT
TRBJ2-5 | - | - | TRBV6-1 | CASKGVGWAQETQYF | TGTGCCAGCAAGGGTGTTGGGTGGGCACAAGAGACCCAGTACTTC
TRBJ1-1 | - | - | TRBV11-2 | CASSTARGRAEAFF | TGTGCCAGCAGCACGGCTCGGGGGAGAGCTGAAGCTTTCTTT
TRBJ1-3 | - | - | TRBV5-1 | CASSLVGGDSGNTIYF | TGCGCCAGCAGCTTGGTTGGAGGGGACTCTGGAAACACCATATATTTT
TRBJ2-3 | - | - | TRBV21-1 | CASSKEGGTDTQYF | TGTGCCAGCAGCAAAGAGGGGGGGACAGATACGCAGTATTTT
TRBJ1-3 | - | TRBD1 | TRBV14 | CASSREQGAPGNTIYF | TGTGCCAGCAGCCGAGAACAGGGGGCGCCTGGAAACACCATATATTTT
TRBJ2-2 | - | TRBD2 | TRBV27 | CASSFGTSGGATGELFF | TGTGCCAGCAGTTTTGGGACTAGCGGGGGGGCCACCGGGGAGCTGTTTTTT
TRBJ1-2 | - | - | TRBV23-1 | CASSQSLNIYGYTF | TGCGCCAGCAGTCAATCGTTGAACATCTATGGCTACACCTTC
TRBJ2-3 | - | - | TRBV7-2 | CASSLYGFDTQYF | TGTGCCAGCAGCTTATACGGGTTTGATACGCAGTATTTT
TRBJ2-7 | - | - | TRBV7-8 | CASSLIEEQYF | TGTGCCAGCAGCTTAATTGAAGAGCAGTACTTC
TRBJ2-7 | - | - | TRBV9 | CASSVAAGQHYEQYF | TGTGCCAGCAGCGTAGCTGCGGGACAACATTACGAGCAGTACTTC
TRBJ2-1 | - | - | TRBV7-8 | CASSLPGARGGNEQFF | TGTGCCAGCAGCTTACCCGGGGCCCGAGGGGGCAATGAGCAGTTCTTC
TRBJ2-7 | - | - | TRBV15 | CATSRVGLGSYEQYF | TGTGCCACCAGCAGAGTCGGGTTGGGGTCCTACGAGCAGTACTTC
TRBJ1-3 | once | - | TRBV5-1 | CASSLTGGNTIYF | TGCGCCAGCAGCTTGACAGGGGGAAACACCATATATTTT
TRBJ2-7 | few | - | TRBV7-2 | CASSLDTYEQYF | TGTGCCAGCAGCTTAGACACCTACGAGCAGTACTTC
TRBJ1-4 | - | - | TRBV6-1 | CASSDYIWGGTNEKLFF | TGTGCCAGCAGTGATTATATCTGGGGTGGAACTAATGAAAAACTGTTTTTT
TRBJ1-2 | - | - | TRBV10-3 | CAIHPNHSGAEGYTF | TGTGCCATCCACCCCAATCATTCAGGTGCGGAGGGCTACACCTTC
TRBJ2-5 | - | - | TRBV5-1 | CASSLAERFLETQYF | TGCGCCAGCAGCTTGGCCGAACGGTTTTTAGAGACCCAGTACTTC
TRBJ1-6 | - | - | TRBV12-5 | CASGLKVRTSSSYNSPLHF | TGTGCTAGTGGTTTGAAGGTGCGGACGTCGAGCTCCTATAATTCACCCCTCCACTTT
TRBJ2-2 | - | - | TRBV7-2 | CASSLERSNTGELFF | TGTGCCAGCAGCTTAGAACGGTCGAACACCGGGGAGCTGTTTTTT
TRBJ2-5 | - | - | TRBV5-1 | CASSAGTRKETQYF | TGCGCCAGCAGCGCCGGGACACGTAAAGAGACCCAGTACTTC
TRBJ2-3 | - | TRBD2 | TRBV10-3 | CAISDSPGAGRDTQYF | TGTGCCATCAGTGATTCGCCGGGAGCGGGGAGAGATACGCAGTATTTT
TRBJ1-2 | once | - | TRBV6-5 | CASNPLQRSQGYTF | TGTGCCAGCAACCCACTACAGAGATCCCAGGGCTACACCTTC
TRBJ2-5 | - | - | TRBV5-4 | CASSLRGNQETQYF | TGTGCCAGCAGCTTGCGTGGGAACCAAGAGACCCAGTACTTC
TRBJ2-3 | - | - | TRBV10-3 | CAISETGASSTDTQYF | TGTGCCATCAGTGAGACGGGCGCGTCTAGCACAGATACGCAGTATTTT
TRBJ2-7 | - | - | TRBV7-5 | CARSWQGYTSYEQYF | TGTGCCAGAAGCTGGCAGGGTTATACCTCCTACGAGCAGTACTTC
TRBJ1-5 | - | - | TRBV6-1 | CASSEREGQPQHF | TGTGCCAGCAGTGAACGGGAAGGCCAGCCCCAGCATTTT
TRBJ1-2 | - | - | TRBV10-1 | CASRDPPLYYGYTF | TGCGCCAGCAGAGACCCCCCCCTCTACTATGGCTACACCTTC
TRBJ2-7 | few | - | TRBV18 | CASSPGTNSYEQYF | TGTGCCAGCTCACCAGGGACAAACTCCTACGAGCAGTACTTC
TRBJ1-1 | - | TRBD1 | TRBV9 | CASSVTPQGETEAFF | TGTGCCAGCAGCGTGACCCCGCAGGGGGAAACTGAAGCTTTCTTT
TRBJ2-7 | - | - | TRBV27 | CASSFRQFSYEQYF | TGTGCCAGCAGTTTTAGGCAGTTCTCCTACGAGCAGTACTTC